These 17 T cell receptor beta chains came from one sample sequenced in a study of identifying expanded T cells in peripheral blood. The method was immunoSEQ multiplex PCR; TCRdb's version includes in-frame clones alone and lacks a portion of them. Of over 70,000 clones in the sample, roughly 91% were seen once. The sequenced material came from blood. The source of these receptors is a person aged 18 to 69 in good health.

The CDR3 DNA sequence: TGCGCCAGCAGCCGGGGACAGGGGATCACCGGGGAGCTGTTTTTT. Translating gives CASSRGQGITGELFF. V usage is TRBV4-1 and J usage is TRBJ2-2, with 10 bases lining up with TRBD1. Germline V gene data show CDR1 as MGHRA and CDR2 as YSYEKL. V lost 4 bases to trimming and J lost 4 bases; unmatched junction nucleotides: 3. The CDR3 is made up of 15 amino acids.

The J gene is TRBJ1-2, the V gene TRBV30; D uncertain. CDR1 is GTSNPN and CDR2 is SVGIG in the germline V gene (reference sequence). V gave up 5 bases and J gave up 4 bases, with 20 bases separating them. The CDR3 totals 15 residues. The CDR3 nucleotides are TGTGCCTGGTACCTTTCGGGGTTTTCTACCTATGGCTACACCTTC. It translates to CAWYLSGFSTYGYTF.

V gene TRBV5-1 combines with J gene TRBJ2-7; D remains ambiguous. Trimming removed 4 bases from V and 2 bases from J, with 13 bases in between. CDR3 size: 14 residues. Germline V gene lookup returns CDR1 SGHRS and CDR2 YFSETQ. The CDR3 coding sequence is TGCGCCAGCAGCGATATAGCCGGTGCCTACGAGCAGTACTTC. This gives the protein CASSDIAGAYEQYF.

The V and J genes are TRBV28 and TRBJ2-3; D is ambiguous. Germline V gives CDR1 MDHEN, CDR2 SYDVKM. The germline V and J ends were trimmed by 6 bases and 5 bases, with 9 bases remaining between them. This CDR3 comprises 12 residues. The CDR3 spells CASRWVGDTQYF. In DNA form, the CDR3 reads TGTGCCAGCAGGTGGGTGGGAGATACGCAGTATTTT.

The chain couples TRBV27 to TRBJ2-7; D gene uncertain. V shed 8 bases and J shed 6 bases, with 8 bases lying between them. CDR1 is MNHEY and CDR2 is SMNVEV in the germline V gene (reference sequence). CDR3 length: 10 residues. The CDR3 loop is CASGLGEQYF. Written as DNA, the CDR3 is TGTGCCAGCGGCCTAGGCGAGCAGTACTTC.

This chain uses TRBV5-1 with TRBJ1-4; D gene unclear. Germline V gene data show CDR1 as SGHRS and CDR2 as YFSETQ. V was shortened by 4 bases and J by 0 bases, with 7 bases between the two germline ends. The CDR3 runs to 14 residues. The CDR3 region has the DNA TGCGCCAGCAGCGTGACAACAACTAATGAAAAACTGTTTTTT. Encoded protein: CASSVTTTNEKLFF.

The chain couples TRBV6-5 to TRBJ2-3, with unresolved D. Trimming took 0 bases from V and 6 from J, leaving 10 bases between them. This CDR3 has 14 residues. Looked up from germline, CDR1 is MNHEY and CDR2 is SVGAGI. CDR3 loop: CASSYSRLVDTQYF. CDR3 sequence (DNA): TGTGCCAGCAGTTACTCTAGACTTGTGGATACGCAGTATTTT.

The chain uses TRBV19 and TRBJ1-1; perhaps TRBD1 as D (6 bases). Per the germline V gene, CDR1 is LNHDA and CDR2 is SQIVND (reference sequence). The V and J ends lost 5 bases and 3 bases respectively, with 13 bases between them. This CDR3 has 14 residues. CDR3 sequence: CASSLNREDTEAFF. The CDR3 DNA reads TGTGCCAGTAGTCTCAACAGGGAGGACACTGAAGCTTTCTTT.

This chain connects TRBV19 to TRBJ1-1, with a tentative D call TRBD1 (5 bases). The CDR3 contains 14 residues. CDR1 LNHDA and CDR2 SQIVND come from the germline V gene (reference sequence). Trimming pared 8 bases from V and 0 bases from J, leaving 13 bases between. CDR3 DNA: TGTGCCAGTGGGCGGGGGGGACTGAACACTGAAGCTTTCTTT. Amino acid sequence: CASGRGGLNTEAFF.

This clone was seen only a few times. This rearrangement joins TRBV27 to TRBJ1-6; D is unresolved. The CDR3 consists of 14 residues. Trimming took 5 bases from V and 0 from J, leaving 5 bases between them. Germline CDR1 and CDR2: MNHEY and SMNVEV (reference sequence). The CDR3 sequence is CASSPSSYNSPLHF. CDR3 DNA: TGTGCCAGCAGTCCGAGCTCCTATAATTCACCCCTCCACTTT.

The V gene is TRBV29-1, the J gene TRBJ2-3, with TRBD1 matching over 8 bases. CDR1 is SQVTM and CDR2 is ANQGSEA in the germline V gene. J lost 0 bases, V lost 6 bases, and 8 bases had no gene match. The CDR3 sequence is 15 residues long. In nucleotides, the CDR3 is TGCAGCGTGAGGGGGGCAGGGGGCAGCACAGATACGCAGTATTTT. Translated, it gives CSVRGAGGSTDTQYF.

The V and J genes are TRBV11-2 and TRBJ2-5; perhaps D is TRBD1 or TRBD2 (6 bases each). Germline V gives CDR1 SGHAT, CDR2 FQNNGV. The CDR3 is 14 residues long. Trimming pared 1 base from V and 7 bases from J, leaving 13 bases between. CDR3 sequence: CASSLGGAVGTQYF. DNA for the CDR3: TGTGCCAGCAGCTTAGGGGGGGCCGTTGGGACCCAGTACTTC.

The genes are TRBV10-3 and TRBJ1-1, with D unclear. The V gene's germline CDR1 is ENHRY and CDR2 SYGVKD. The V and J ends lost 4 bases and 0 bases respectively, with 15 bases between them. The CDR3 extends over 16 amino acids. The CDR3, as DNA: TGTGCCATCAGTGGGACCGCCGTCGCGATGAACACTGAAGCTTTCTTT. It is translated as CAISGTAVAMNTEAFF.

This clone has only one observation. The chain uses TRBV10-3 and TRBJ2-7; a possible D gene is TRBD2 (6 bases). The CDR3 has 14 residues. V lost 10 bases to trimming and J lost 4 bases, with 20 bases between them. Looked up from germline, CDR1 is ENHRY and CDR2 is SYGVKD. The DNA for the CDR3 is TGTGCCACCCTCCGCGGGGAAGGTGGTTACGAGCAGTACTTC. Its translation is CATLRGEGGYEQYF.

This chain links TRBV6-6 with TRBJ2-1; D might be TRBD1 (6 bases). CDR1 and CDR2 (germline): MNHNY, SVGAGI (reference sequence). The V gene lost 5 bases and the J gene lost 3 bases, with 14 bases spanning the gap. There are 15 residues in the CDR3. The CDR3 region is CASSPRQVSYNEQFF. The CDR3 bases are TGTGCCAGCAGTCCCCGACAGGTTAGCTACAATGAGCAGTTCTTC.

The V call is TRBV7-8, the J call TRBJ2-1, with D perhaps TRBD2 (6 bases). V was shortened by 5 bases and J by 1 base, with 18 bases between the two germline ends. The CDR3 is made up of 17 amino acids. CDR1 and CDR2 (germline): SGHVS, FQNEAQ. CDR3 in DNA: TGTGCCAGCAGCCCCACACGCGGGGCCGGGTCCTACAATGAGCAGTTCTTC. It yields the protein CASSPTRGAGSYNEQFF. Drawing the rest from reference TRBV7-8 and TRBJ2-1, the complete variable domain is GAGVSQSPRYKVAKRGQDVALRCDPISGHVSLFWYQQALGQGPEFLTYFQNEAQLDKSGLPSDRFFAERPEGSVSTLKIQRTQQEDSAVYLCASSPTRGAGSYNEQFFGPGTRLTVL.

V usage is TRBV13 and J usage is TRBJ2-7; 7 bases fit TRBD1. CDR3 size: 17 residues. Germline trimming cut 5 bases from V and 3 bases from J; bases unmatched to any gene: 16. The germline gives CDR1 PRHDT, CDR2 FYEKMQ (reference sequence). This CDR3 is CASSPIIPPGQSYEQYF. Here the CDR3 DNA reads TGTGCCAGCAGCCCTATCATACCCCCGGGACAGAGCTACGAGCAGTACTTC.